The 18 T cell receptor beta chains listed next were all sequenced from one sample in a study of blood T cell repertoires in COVID-19. Repertoires were generated with immunoSEQ multiplex PCR, while TCRdb's copy carries only in-frame clones and drops some. The sample shows approximately 250,000 clones, just under 85% of them seen only once. Sequencing was carried out using PBMCs or T cells enriched from blood (not recorded which). These receptors originate from a man aged 40-55 years who had recovered from COVID-19.

This clone came up once. The genes are TRBV5-4 and TRBJ2-7; D ambiguous. This CDR3 has 14 amino acids. V was shortened by 0 bases and J by 2 bases, with 9 bases between the two germline ends. Germline V gene data show CDR1 as SGHNT and CDR2 as YYREEE (reference sequence). The CDR3 sequence is CASSLVAGPYEQYF. Written as DNA, the CDR3 is TGTGCCAGCAGCTTGGTCGCAGGCCCCTACGAGCAGTACTTC.

The genes are TRBV11-2 and TRBJ2-1; D is possibly TRBD2 (5 bases). This CDR3 spans 15 amino acids. Germline lookup yields CDR1 SGHAT and CDR2 FQNNGV. Trimming cost V 2 bases and J 3 bases, with 11 bases left between them. The CDR3 loop is CASSLTLGLYNEQFF. CDR3 coding DNA: TGTGCCAGCAGCTTAACACTCGGACTCTACAATGAGCAGTTCTTC.

This clone was detected a few times. The chain joins TRBV5-4 to TRBJ1-1; tentatively, D is TRBD1 (6 bases). This CDR3 is built from 14 residues. Germline CDR1 is SGHNT and CDR2 is YYREEE (reference sequence). The germline V and J ends were trimmed by 0 bases and 4 bases, with 10 bases remaining between them. The CDR3 coding sequence is TGTGCCAGCAGCTTGGACAGGGCGGGCACTGAAGCTTTCTTT. Translating it yields CASSLDRAGTEAFF.

The chain combines TRBV27 with TRBJ1-4; 8 bases fit TRBD1. The CDR3 spans 16 residues. Germline CDR1 reads MNHEY; CDR2 reads SMNVEV (reference sequence). V lost 5 bases, J lost 7 bases, and 12 bases stayed unmatched. CDR3 sequence: CASSPISGGASEKLFF. The CDR3 nucleotides are TGTGCCAGCAGTCCAATTTCAGGGGGCGCGAGTGAAAAACTGTTTTTT. Drawing the rest from reference TRBV27 and TRBJ1-4, the complete variable domain is EAQVTQNPRYLITVTGKKLTVTCSQNMNHEYMSWYRQDPGLGLRQIYYSMNVEVTDKGDVPEGYKVSRKEKRNFPLILESPSPNQTSLYFCASSPISGGASEKLFFGSGTQLSVL.

V and J are TRBV4-2 and TRBJ1-1; unclear D gene. The germline gives CDR1 LGHNA, CDR2 YNFKEQ. Trimming took off 1 base at V and 3 bases at J, with 3 bases between the two ends. CDR3 length: 12 residues. This chain's CDR3 is CASSQGDTEAFF. The CDR3 DNA follows: TGTGCCAGCAGCCAAGGCGACACTGAAGCTTTCTTT.

This rearrangement joins TRBV9 to TRBJ1-3, with D possibly TRBD1 on 6 matching bases. The CDR3 sequence is 17 residues long. Germline V gene data show CDR1 as SGDLS and CDR2 as YYNGEE. V was trimmed by 3 bases and J by 2 bases, leaving 18 bases between them. DNA of the CDR3: TGTGCCAGCAGCGCGGGGGGCAGGGTATACCCTGGAAACACCATATATTTT. It is translated as CASSAGGRVYPGNTIYF.

This clone showed up just once. The rearrangement links TRBV5-4 to TRBJ2-5; possibly TRBD1 for D (5 bases). Trimming removed 2 bases from V and 0 bases from J, with 8 bases in between. CDR1 is SGHNT and CDR2 is YYREEE in the germline V gene (reference sequence). This CDR3 has 14 residues. The CDR3 is CASSFSQDQETQYF. Written as DNA, the CDR3 is TGTGCCAGCAGCTTCTCACAGGACCAAGAGACCCAGTACTTC.

The chain joins TRBV3-1 (or the pseudogene TRBV3-2) to TRBJ2-2; weak D call: TRBD2 (6 bases). The CDR3 totals 16 residues. The germline CDR1 and CDR2 sequences are LGHDT and YNNKEL (reference sequence). V lost 0 bases to trimming and J lost 6 bases, with 14 bases between them. The CDR3: CASSQEEEGMAGELFF. In nucleotides, the CDR3 is TGTGCCAGCAGCCAAGAAGAGGAGGGTATGGCCGGGGAGCTGTTTTTT.

V usage is TRBV28 and J usage is TRBJ1-2, with D maybe TRBD1 (5 bases). The length of the CDR3 is 14 residues. Deletions cut 6 bases from V and 3 bases from J, with 14 bases between. Germline assignment: CDR1 MDHEN and CDR2 SYDVKM. The CDR3 region is CASSPTDRDYGYTF. CDR3 DNA: TGTGCCAGCAGCCCCACAGACAGAGACTATGGCTACACCTTC.

This chain links TRBV28 with TRBJ2-7; D gene uncertain. From germline, CDR1 is MDHEN and CDR2 SYDVKM. Trimming removed 1 base at V and 4 bases at J, with 5 bases between. The CDR3 has 12 amino acids. In DNA, the CDR3 is TGTGCCAGCAGTTTATCTTTATACGAGCAGTACTTC. Translation: CASSLSLYEQYF.

J is TRBJ1-4 and V is TRBV3-1 (or the pseudogene TRBV3-2); a weak D match, TRBD1 (6 bases). The CDR3 runs to 14 residues. Germline CDR1 and CDR2: LGHDT and YNNKEL (reference sequence). Trimming cost V 2 bases and J 4 bases, with 8 bases left between them. The CDR3 here is CASSQRGGNEKLFF. For the CDR3, the DNA is TGTGCCAGCAGCCAAAGAGGGGGTAATGAAAAACTGTTTTTT.

The chain uses TRBV30 and TRBJ1-4, with a tentative D call TRBD1 (6 bases). V was clipped by 8 bases and J by 2 bases, with 15 bases between them. Looked up from germline, CDR1 is GTSNPN and CDR2 is SVGIG (reference sequence). This CDR3 has 14 residues. CDR3 sequence reads: CAGQGIATNEKLFF. In DNA, the CDR3 is TGTGCCGGGCAGGGGATTGCTACTAATGAAAAACTGTTTTTT.

V and J are TRBV30 and TRBJ1-6, with D possibly matching TRBD1 (5 bases). This CDR3 has 14 residues. Germline assignment: CDR1 GTSNPN and CDR2 SVGIG (reference sequence). With 2 bases removed from V and 4 bases from J, the gap between germline ends came to 9 bases. This CDR3 reads CAWSRGGYNSPLHF. The CDR3, as DNA: TGTGCCTGGAGTCGCGGGGGATATAATTCACCCCTCCACTTT.

The chain joins TRBV3-1 (or the pseudogene TRBV3-2) to TRBJ2-5, with TRBD2 matching 7 bases. CDR3 size: 17 residues. Trimming took 1 base from V and 4 from J; bases not matched to a gene: 12. Germline loops: CDR1 LGHDT, CDR2 YNNKEL (reference sequence). The CDR3: CASSQALAGERRETQYF. In nucleotides, the CDR3 is TGTGCCAGCAGCCAAGCCCTGGCGGGGGAGAGGAGAGAGACCCAGTACTTC.

This clone appeared a few times. This chain joins TRBV11-3 and TRBJ2-4; the match to TRBD1 covers 8 bases. The CDR3 is 13 residues long. Trimming took 1 base from V and 10 from J; bases not matched to a gene: 3. Germline CDR1 reads SGHNT; CDR2 reads YENEEA. The CDR3 sequence is CASSLGRGRIQYF. In nucleotides, the CDR3 is TGTGCCAGCAGCTTAGGCAGGGGGCGAATTCAGTACTTC. The whole variable domain, filled in from reference TRBV11-3 and TRBJ2-4, reads EAGVVQSPRYKIIEKKQPVAFWCNPISGHNTLYWYLQNLGQGPELLIRYENEEAVDDSQLPKDRFSAERLKGVDSTLKIQPAELGDSAVYLCASSLGRGRIQYFGAGTRLSVL.

The gene calls are TRBV28 and TRBJ1-1, with a tentative D call TRBD1 (5 bases). Germline CDR1 reads MDHEN; CDR2 reads SYDVKM. The CDR3 is made up of 15 amino acids. V was clipped by 7 bases and J by 1 base, with 16 bases between them. CDR3 sequence reads: CASTIPGLQNTEAFF. Here the CDR3 DNA reads TGTGCCAGCACAATCCCGGGACTGCAGAACACTGAAGCTTTCTTT.

The J gene is TRBJ1-1, the V gene TRBV12-3 or TRBV12-4; D gene ambiguous. This CDR3 comprises 11 residues. The V end was cut by 7 bases, the J end by 1 base, with 4 bases between. The CDR3 here is CASIQNTEAFF. The CDR3 DNA reads as TGTGCCAGCATCCAGAACACTGAAGCTTTCTTT.

The chain is built from TRBV7-8 and TRBJ2-1, with TRBD1 matching 9 bases. Losses at the gene ends were 5 bases for V and 9 bases for J; bases not matched to a gene: 5. CDR1 and CDR2 (germline): SGHVS, FQNEAQ. This CDR3 has 13 residues. In nucleotides, the CDR3 is TGTGCCAGCAGCGGACAGGGGTTCGGTGAGCAGTTCTTC. Protein: CASSGQGFGEQFF.